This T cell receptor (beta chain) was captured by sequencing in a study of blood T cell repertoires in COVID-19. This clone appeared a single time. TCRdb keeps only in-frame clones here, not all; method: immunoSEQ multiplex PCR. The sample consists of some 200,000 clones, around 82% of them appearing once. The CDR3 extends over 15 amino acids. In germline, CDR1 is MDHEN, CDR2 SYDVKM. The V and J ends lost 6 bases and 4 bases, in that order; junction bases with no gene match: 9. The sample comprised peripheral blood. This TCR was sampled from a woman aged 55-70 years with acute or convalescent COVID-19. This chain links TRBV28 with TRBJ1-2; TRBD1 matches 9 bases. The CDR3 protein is CASSQPTGGGYGYTF. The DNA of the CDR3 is TGTGCCAGCAGCCAACCGACAGGGGGAGGCTATGGCTACACCTTC.